The TCR beta chain under discussion was sequenced for a study of human T cells and chemical hapten exposure. Time point noted: pre-sensitization, week 0. Described treatment: therapeutic diphenylcyclopropenone sensitization with weekly scalp DPC. The CDR3 has 15 amino acids. V was pared by 0 bases and J by 13 bases, with 19 bases between. Germline lookup yields CDR1 LGHDT and CDR2 YNNKEL (reference sequence). TCRdb itself ran the RACE reads through MiXCR, one entry per CDR3 protein. The data show a few hundred thousand distinct CDR3 sequences, 7% to 10% seen once. Study results and caveats: The formation of large CDR3 similarity clusters by expanded TCRs significantly exceeded that of controls.

Points on this clonotype: Its antigen is not known.

The clonotype was recovered from a middle-aged woman with alopecia areata. Some clones in this sample may be carry-over from other donors' samples. V usage is TRBV3-1 and J usage is TRBJ2-4, with D possibly TRBD2 on 6 matching bases. This sample comprised whole blood, obtained in connection with sensitization to the hapten diphenylcyclopropenone (DPC). CDR3 region: CASSQDRRDSELQYF. DNA for the CDR3: TGTGCCAGCAGCCAAGATCGACGGGACTCGGAACTGCAGTACTTC.